Below are 11 T cell receptor beta chains sequenced from a single sample in a study of radiotherapy plus CTLA-4 blockade in lung cancer. TCRdb's copy holds only in-frame clones and misses some; the assay was immunoSEQ multiplex PCR. The sample consists of 65,000 to 95,000 clones, around nine tenths of them appearing once. The sample here was peripheral blood, taken from a patient treated with radiotherapy plus ipilimumab. The receptors derive from a human donor with non-small cell lung cancer that progressed on radiotherapy plus ipilimumab.

In its sample, this clone was seen once. V and J are TRBV5-6 and TRBJ2-7, with TRBD2 as a possible D gene (6 bases). V lost 4 bases, J lost 6 bases, and 20 bases lay in between. There are 15 residues in the CDR3. From germline, CDR1 is SGHDT and CDR2 YYEEEE. DNA of the CDR3: TGTGCCAGCAGCCGGCGGTCTCGGGAGTCGCGCGAGCAGTACGTC. Translated, it gives CASSRRSRESREQYV.

The chain has TRBV6-5 and TRBJ1-4; 10 bases are a match to TRBD1. The junction had 5 bases not matched to a gene; V was cut back by 5 bases and J by 8 bases. Germline lookup yields CDR1 MNHEY and CDR2 SVGAGI. The length of the CDR3 is 14 residues. CDR3 in amino acids: CASSTTGGREKLFF. As DNA, the CDR3 is TGTGCCAGCAGTACGACAGGGGGCCGGGAAAAACTGTTTTTT.

V gene TRBV7-9 combines with J gene TRBJ2-1; 10 nucleotides agree with TRBD2. Germline CDR1 reads SEHNR; CDR2 reads FQNEAQ (reference sequence). CDR3 size: 17 residues. V gave up 5 bases and J gave up 8 bases; unmatched junction bases: 15. CDR3 in amino acids: CASSPYGSGRAVDEQFF. The CDR3 nucleotides are TGTGCCAGCAGCCCGTACGGGAGCGGGAGGGCCGTCGATGAGCAGTTCTTC.

The CDR3 region has the DNA TGCGCCAGCAGCCAAGGGATCCAAGAGACCCAGTACTTC. Translating gives CASSQGIQETQYF. The chain couples TRBV4-1 to TRBJ2-5; unclear D gene. Germline CDR1 reads MGHRA; CDR2 reads YSYEKL. This CDR3 is built from 13 residues. V was trimmed by 1 base and J by 1 base, leaving 4 bases between them.

The J gene is TRBJ2-7, the V gene TRBV5-6; D might be TRBD2 (5 bases). Trimming shortened V by 4 bases and J by 1 base, and 12 bases separated the two germline ends. There are 14 residues in the CDR3. CDR1 is SGHDT, CDR2 YYEEEE, per germline. The CDR3 DNA follows: TGTGCCAGCAGCGAACTAGGCGGGTCCTACGAGCAGTACTTC. Translating it yields CASSELGGSYEQYF.

This clone has a single count. V is TRBV14 and J is TRBJ1-2, with D possibly TRBD1 on 6 matching bases. V gave up 6 bases and J gave up 4 bases, with 12 bases separating them. CDR1 and CDR2 (germline): SGHDN, FVKESK. The CDR3 runs 13 residues. This CDR3 is CASSAQGRYGYTF. In DNA, the CDR3 is TGTGCCAGCAGTGCACAGGGCCGCTATGGCTACACCTTC.

The chain links TRBV10-3 to TRBJ2-7; 10 nucleotides match TRBD2. The V segment lost 7 bases and the J segment 0 bases; nucleotides outside the gene matches: 3. Germline V gene sequence: CDR1 ENHRY, CDR2 SYGVKD. This CDR3 is 14 amino acids long. The CDR3 DNA follows: TGTGCCATCACGAGCGGGAGGGCCTCCTACGAGCAGTACTTC. Its translation is CAITSGRASYEQYF.

J is TRBJ2-1 and V is TRBV7-3; D might be TRBD2 (6 bases). The CDR3 length is 16 residues. Trimming stripped 3 bases from V and 6 bases from J, with 18 bases between. The germline V gene has CDR1 SGHTA and CDR2 FQGTGA. CDR3 coding DNA: TGTGCCAGCAGCTTCAGCGGGCTAGCGACTACCAATGAGCAGTTCTTC. Protein product: CASSFSGLATTNEQFF.

The rearrangement joins TRBV9 to TRBJ2-5, with D maybe TRBD2 (6 bases). CDR3 size: 15 residues. V was pared by 6 bases and J by 1 base, with 16 bases between. Per the germline V gene, CDR1 is SGDLS and CDR2 is YYNGEE. CDR3 protein: CASTSTGTLQETQYF. In nucleotides, the CDR3 is TGTGCCAGCACCTCGACCGGGACTCTCCAAGAGACCCAGTACTTC.

The rearrangement uses TRBV4-1 and TRBJ2-7; D perhaps matches TRBD1 (6 bases). Germline V gives CDR1 MGHRA, CDR2 YSYEKL. The CDR3 length is 15 residues. V lost 1 base, J lost 2 bases, and 12 bases lay in between. CDR3 residues: CASSQAQGLTYEQYV. DNA of the CDR3: TGCGCCAGCAGCCAAGCACAGGGTTTAACCTACGAGCAGTACGTC.

This rearrangement joins TRBV5-1 to TRBJ2-7, with D uncertain. Trimming left V 0 bases short and J 3 bases short, with 7 bases between. The CDR3 extends over 13 amino acids. CDR1 and CDR2 from the germline V gene are SGHRS and YFSETQ. The CDR3 spells CASSLGLDYEQYF. The CDR3 nucleotides read TGCGCCAGCAGCTTGGGACTCGACTACGAGCAGTACTTC.